The clone carrying this TCR beta chain has only a few counts. What it binds is unknown. V lost 2 bases and J lost 4; bases outside the gene matches: 3. This CDR3 is built from 15 residues. Germline loops: CDR1 MNHEY, CDR2 SVGEGT. TCRdb reprocessed the reads with MiXCR, giving one entry per CDR3 protein. This table has about 900,000 distinct CDR3 sequences, roughly 31% appearing once. The record originates from a study of T cell repertoires in cytomegalovirus infection. The chain combines TRBV6-2 or TRBV6-3 with TRBJ2-1; 9 bases align to TRBD1. The source material was cultured CD8+ T cells from PBMCs, sampled from culture after CMV antigen stimulation. This TCR derives from a human donor in good health (CMV status not recorded). Some clones in this sample may be carry-over from other donors' samples. The chain's CDR3 is CASSYGTGNYNEQFF. CDR3 sequence (DNA): TGTGCCAGCAGTTACGGGACAGGGAATTACAATGAGCAGTTCTTC.